This T cell receptor (beta chain) appears in the sequencing data of a study of spatial heterogeneity in lung cancer. Overall study findings and caveats: Ubiquitous nonsynonymous mutations were tracked by counts of ubiquitous expanded TCRs, and regional ones by counts of regional expanded TCRs. Tumoral mutation counts were tracked by counts of expanded intratumoral alpha and beta TCRs.

Sample time point: sample taken at primary tumor resection. There are 13 residues in the CDR3. Germline values: CDR1 SGHRS, CDR2 YFSETQ. In regard to this clonotype: What it binds is unknown. A much larger clone differs from this one at a single base, so this may be a read error.

TCRdb processed the 5' RACE reads anew with MiXCR; each CDR3 protein has one entry. The table lists roughly 6,000 distinct CDR3 sequences, around 15% of them singletons, with roughly 11% in the top ten. The sequenced sample was lung tumor tissue, obtained at surgery. The rearrangement joins TRBV5-1 to TRBJ2-1; no clear D gene. This TCR derives from a male donor with early-stage non-small cell lung cancer. CDR3 in DNA: TGCGCCAGCAGCTTGAAACCAAACAATCAGCAGTTCTTC. Translating gives CASSLKPNNQQFF.